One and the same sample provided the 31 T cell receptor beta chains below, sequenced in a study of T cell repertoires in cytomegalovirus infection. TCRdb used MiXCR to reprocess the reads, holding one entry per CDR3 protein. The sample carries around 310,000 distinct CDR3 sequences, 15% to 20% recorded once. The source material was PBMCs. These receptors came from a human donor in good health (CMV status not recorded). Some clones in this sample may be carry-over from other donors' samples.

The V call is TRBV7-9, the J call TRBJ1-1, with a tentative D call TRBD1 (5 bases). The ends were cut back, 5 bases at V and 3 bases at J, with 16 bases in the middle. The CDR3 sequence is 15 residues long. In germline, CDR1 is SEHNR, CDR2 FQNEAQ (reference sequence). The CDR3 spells CASSPQTLGDTEAFF. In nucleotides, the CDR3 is TGTGCCAGCAGCCCCCAGACCCTGGGGGACACTGAAGCTTTCTTT.

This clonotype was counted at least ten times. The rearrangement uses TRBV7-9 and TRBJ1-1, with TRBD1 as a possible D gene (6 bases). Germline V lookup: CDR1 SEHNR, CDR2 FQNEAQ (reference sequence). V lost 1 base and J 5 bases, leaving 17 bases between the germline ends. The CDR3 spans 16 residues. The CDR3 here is CASSLEGERGRTEAFF. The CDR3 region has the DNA TGTGCCAGCAGCTTAGAGGGGGAGAGGGGTCGGACTGAAGCTTTCTTT.

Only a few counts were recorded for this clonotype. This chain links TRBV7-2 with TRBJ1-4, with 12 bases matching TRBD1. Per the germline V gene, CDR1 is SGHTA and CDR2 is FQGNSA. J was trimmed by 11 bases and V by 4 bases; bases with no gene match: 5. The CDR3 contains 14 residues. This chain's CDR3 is CASSYPGQGAKLFF. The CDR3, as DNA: TGTGCCAGCAGCTATCCGGGACAGGGGGCGAAACTGTTTTTT.

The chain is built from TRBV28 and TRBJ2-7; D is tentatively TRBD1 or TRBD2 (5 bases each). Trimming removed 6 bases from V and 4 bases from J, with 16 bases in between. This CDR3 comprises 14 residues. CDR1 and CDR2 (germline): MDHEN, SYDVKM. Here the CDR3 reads CASRYGDREYEQYF. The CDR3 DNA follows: TGTGCCAGCAGATACGGGGACCGCGAATACGAGCAGTACTTC.

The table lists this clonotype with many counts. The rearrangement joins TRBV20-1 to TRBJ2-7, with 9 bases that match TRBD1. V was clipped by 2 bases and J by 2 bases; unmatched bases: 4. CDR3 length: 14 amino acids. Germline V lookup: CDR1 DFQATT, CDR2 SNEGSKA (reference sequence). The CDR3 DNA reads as TGCAGTGCTAGACCAGGACAGGGGCCCTACGAGCAGTACTTC. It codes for CSARPGQGPYEQYF.

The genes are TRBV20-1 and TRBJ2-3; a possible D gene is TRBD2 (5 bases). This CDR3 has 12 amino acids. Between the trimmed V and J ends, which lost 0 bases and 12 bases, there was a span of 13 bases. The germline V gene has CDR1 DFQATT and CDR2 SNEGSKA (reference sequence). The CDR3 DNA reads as TGCAGTGCTAGAGATCGACTAAACTCCCAGTATTTT. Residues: CSARDRLNSQYF.

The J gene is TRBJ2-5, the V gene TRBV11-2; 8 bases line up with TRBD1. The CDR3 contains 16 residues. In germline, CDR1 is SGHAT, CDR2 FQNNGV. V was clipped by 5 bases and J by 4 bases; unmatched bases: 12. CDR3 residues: CASSPEGAGGVETQYF. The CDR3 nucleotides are TGTGCCAGCAGCCCGGAAGGGGCAGGGGGCGTAGAGACCCAGTACTTC.

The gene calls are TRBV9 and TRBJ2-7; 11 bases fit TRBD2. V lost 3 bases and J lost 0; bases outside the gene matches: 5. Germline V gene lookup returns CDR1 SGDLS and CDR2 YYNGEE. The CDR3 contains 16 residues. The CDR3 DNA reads TGTGCCAGCAGCGCTTCTAGCGGGGGGTTCTCCTACGAGCAGTACTTC. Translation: CASSASSGGFSYEQYF.

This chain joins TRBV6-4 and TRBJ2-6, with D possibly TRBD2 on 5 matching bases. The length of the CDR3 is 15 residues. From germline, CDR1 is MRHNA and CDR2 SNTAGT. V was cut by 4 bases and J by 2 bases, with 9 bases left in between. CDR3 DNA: TGTGCCAGCAGTGTAGGAGGCGCTGGGGCCAACGTCCTGACTTTC. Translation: CASSVGGAGANVLTF.

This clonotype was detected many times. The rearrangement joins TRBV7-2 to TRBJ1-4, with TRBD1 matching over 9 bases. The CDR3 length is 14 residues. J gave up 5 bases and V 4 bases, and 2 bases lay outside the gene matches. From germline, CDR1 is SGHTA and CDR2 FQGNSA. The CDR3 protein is CASSSGTGNEKLFF. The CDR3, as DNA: TGTGCCAGCAGCTCGGGGACAGGGAATGAAAAACTGTTTTTT.

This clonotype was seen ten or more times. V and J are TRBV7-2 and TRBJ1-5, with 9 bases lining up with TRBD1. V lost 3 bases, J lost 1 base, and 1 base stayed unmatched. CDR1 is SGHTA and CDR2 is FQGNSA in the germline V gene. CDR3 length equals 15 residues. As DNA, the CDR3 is TGTGCCAGCAGCTTTGGACAGGGGAGCAATCAGCCCCAGCATTTT. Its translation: CASSFGQGSNQPQHF.

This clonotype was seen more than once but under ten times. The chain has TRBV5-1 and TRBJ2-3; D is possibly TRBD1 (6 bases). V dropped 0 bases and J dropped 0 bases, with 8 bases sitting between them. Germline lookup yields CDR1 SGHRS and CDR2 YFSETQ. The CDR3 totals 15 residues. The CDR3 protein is CASSLDRASTDTQYF. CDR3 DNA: TGCGCCAGCAGCTTGGACAGGGCTAGCACAGATACGCAGTATTTT.

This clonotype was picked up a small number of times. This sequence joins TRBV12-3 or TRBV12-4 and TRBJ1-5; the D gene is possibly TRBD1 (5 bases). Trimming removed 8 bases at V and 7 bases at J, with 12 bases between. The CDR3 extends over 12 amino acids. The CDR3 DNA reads TGTGCCAGCGAAGCCTGGGGGCAGCCCCAGCATTTT. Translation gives CASEAWGQPQHF.

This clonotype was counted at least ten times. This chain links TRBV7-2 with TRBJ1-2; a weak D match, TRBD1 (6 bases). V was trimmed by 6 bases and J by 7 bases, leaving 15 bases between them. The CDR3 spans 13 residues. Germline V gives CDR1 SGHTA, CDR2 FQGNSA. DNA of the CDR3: TGTGCCAGCAGTTTTAAGAAGGGGGTTGGCTACACCTTC. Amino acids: CASSFKKGVGYTF. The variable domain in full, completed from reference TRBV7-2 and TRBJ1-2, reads GAGVSQSPSNKVTEKGKDVELRCDPISGHTALYWYRQSLGQGLEFLIYFQGNSAPDKSGLPSDRFSAERTGGSVSTLTIQRTQQEDSAVYLCASSFKKGVGYTFGSGTRLTVV.

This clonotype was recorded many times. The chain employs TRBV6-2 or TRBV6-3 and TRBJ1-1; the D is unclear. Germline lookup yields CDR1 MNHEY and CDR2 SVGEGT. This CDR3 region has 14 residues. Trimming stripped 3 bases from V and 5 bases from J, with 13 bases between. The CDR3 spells CASSYTAWSTEAFF. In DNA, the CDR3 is TGTGCCAGCAGTTATACAGCGTGGAGTACTGAAGCTTTCTTT.

CDR3 loop: CARSLRVSSYNEQFF. In DNA form, the CDR3 reads TGTGCCAGAAGCCTCAGGGTCAGCTCCTACAATGAGCAGTTCTTC. This sequence joins TRBV5-3 and TRBJ2-1, with a possible D match to TRBD1 (5 bases). TRBV5-3 is sorted into the ORF group, with uncertain function. CDR3 length: 15 residues. The germline V and J ends were trimmed by 4 bases and 0 bases, with 11 bases remaining between them.

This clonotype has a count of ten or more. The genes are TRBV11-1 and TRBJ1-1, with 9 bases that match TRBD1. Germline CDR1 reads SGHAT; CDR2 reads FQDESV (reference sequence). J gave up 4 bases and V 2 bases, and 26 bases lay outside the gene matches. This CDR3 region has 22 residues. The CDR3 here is CASSLLGQGKGLVFPRSTEAFF. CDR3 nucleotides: TGTGCCAGCAGCTTATTGGGACAGGGAAAAGGGCTTGTATTCCCAAGAAGCACTGAAGCTTTCTTT.

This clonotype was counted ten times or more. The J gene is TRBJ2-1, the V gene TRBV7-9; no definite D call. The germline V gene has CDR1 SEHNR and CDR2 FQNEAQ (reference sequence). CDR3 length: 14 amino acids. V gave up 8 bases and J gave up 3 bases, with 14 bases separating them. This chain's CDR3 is CASHPSPYYNEQFF. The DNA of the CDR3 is TGTGCCAGCCATCCTTCCCCCTACTACAATGAGCAGTTCTTC.

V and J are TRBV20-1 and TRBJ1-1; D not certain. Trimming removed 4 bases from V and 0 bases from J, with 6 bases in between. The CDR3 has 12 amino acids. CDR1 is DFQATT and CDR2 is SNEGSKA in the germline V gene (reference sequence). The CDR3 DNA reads TGCAGTGCTAAGAGATTGAACACTGAAGCTTTCTTT. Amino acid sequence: CSAKRLNTEAFF.

This chain's CDR3 is CASSDGTSPMDTQYF. DNA of the CDR3: TGTGCCAGCAGCGATGGGACAAGCCCAATGGATACGCAGTATTTT. The chain uses TRBV28 and TRBJ2-3, with D possibly TRBD1 on 6 matching bases. The ends were cut back, 6 bases at V and 6 bases at J, with 19 bases in the middle. Germline V gives CDR1 MDHEN, CDR2 SYDVKM. The CDR3 contains 15 residues. Full variable domain (rest looked up from reference TRBV28 and TRBJ2-3): DVKVTQSSRYLVKRTGEKVFLECVQDMDHENMFWYRQDPGLGLRLIYFSYDVKMKEKGDIPEGYSVSREKKERFSLILESASTNQTSMYLCASSDGTSPMDTQYFGPGTRLTVL.

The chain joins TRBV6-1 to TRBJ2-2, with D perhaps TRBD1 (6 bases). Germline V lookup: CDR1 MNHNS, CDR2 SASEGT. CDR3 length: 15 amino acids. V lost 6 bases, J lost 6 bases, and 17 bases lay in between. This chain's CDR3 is CASSSLWQGPGELFF. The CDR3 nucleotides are TGTGCCAGCAGCTCTCTGTGGCAGGGGCCCGGGGAGCTGTTTTTT.

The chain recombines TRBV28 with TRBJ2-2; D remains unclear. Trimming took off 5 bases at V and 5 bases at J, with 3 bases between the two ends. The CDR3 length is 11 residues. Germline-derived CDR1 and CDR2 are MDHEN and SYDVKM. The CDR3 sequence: CASSVTGELFF. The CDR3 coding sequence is TGTGCCAGCAGTGTAACCGGGGAGCTGTTTTTT.

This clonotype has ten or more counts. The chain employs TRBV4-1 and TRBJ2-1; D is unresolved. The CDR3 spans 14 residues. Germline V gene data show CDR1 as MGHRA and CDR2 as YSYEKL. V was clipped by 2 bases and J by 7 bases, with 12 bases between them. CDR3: CASSQRQVGNEQFF. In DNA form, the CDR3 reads TGCGCCAGCAGCCAACGCCAGGTTGGGAATGAGCAGTTCTTC.

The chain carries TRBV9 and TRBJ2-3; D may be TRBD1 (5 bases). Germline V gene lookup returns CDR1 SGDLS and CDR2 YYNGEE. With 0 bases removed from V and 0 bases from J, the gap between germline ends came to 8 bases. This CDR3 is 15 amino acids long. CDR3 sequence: CASSVEAGSTDTQYF. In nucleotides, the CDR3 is TGTGCCAGCAGCGTAGAAGCAGGGAGCACAGATACGCAGTATTTT.

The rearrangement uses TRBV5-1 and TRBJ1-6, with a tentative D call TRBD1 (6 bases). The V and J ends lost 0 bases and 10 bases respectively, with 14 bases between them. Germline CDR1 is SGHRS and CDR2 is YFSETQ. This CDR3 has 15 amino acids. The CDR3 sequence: CASSLEAGVVSPLHF. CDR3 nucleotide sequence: TGCGCCAGCAGCTTGGAGGCAGGGGTCGTATCACCCCTCCACTTT.

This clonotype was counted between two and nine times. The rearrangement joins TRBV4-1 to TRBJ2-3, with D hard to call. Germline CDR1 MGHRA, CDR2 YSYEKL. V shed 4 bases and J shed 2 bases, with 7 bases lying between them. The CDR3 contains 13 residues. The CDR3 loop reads CASSRTATDTQYF. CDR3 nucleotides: TGCGCCAGCAGCCGTACAGCCACAGATACGCAGTATTTT.

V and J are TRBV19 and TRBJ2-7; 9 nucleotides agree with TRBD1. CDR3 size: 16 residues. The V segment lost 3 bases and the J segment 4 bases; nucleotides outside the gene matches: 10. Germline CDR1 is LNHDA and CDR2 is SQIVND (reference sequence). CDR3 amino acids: CASSIALGQGVYEQYF. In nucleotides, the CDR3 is TGTGCCAGTAGTATCGCCCTGGGACAGGGTGTTTACGAGCAGTACTTC.

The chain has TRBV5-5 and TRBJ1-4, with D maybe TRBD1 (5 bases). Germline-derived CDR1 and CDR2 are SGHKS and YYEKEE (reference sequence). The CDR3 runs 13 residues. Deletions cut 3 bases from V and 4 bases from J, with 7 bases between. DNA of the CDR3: TGTGCCAGCAGCTGGGGGTTTAATGAAAAACTGTTTTTT. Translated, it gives CASSWGFNEKLFF.

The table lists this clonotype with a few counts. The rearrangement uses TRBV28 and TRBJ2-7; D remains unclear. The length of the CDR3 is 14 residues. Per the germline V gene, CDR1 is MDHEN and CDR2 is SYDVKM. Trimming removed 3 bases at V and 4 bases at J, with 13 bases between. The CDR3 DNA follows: TGTGCCAGCAGTTTCCTAAGCAATCTGTACGAGCAGTACTTC. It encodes CASSFLSNLYEQYF. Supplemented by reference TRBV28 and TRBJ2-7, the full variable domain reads DVKVTQSSRYLVKRTGEKVFLECVQDMDHENMFWYRQDPGLGLRLIYFSYDVKMKEKGDIPEGYSVSREKKERFSLILESASTNQTSMYLCASSFLSNLYEQYFGPGTRLTVT.

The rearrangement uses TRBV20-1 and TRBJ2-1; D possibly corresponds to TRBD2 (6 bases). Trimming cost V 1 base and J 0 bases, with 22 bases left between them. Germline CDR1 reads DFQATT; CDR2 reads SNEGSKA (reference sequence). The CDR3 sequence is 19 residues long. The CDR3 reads CSARGGLTLEEGSYNEQFF. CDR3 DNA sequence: TGCAGTGCTAGAGGGGGACTCACCCTAGAAGAGGGCTCCTACAATGAGCAGTTCTTC.

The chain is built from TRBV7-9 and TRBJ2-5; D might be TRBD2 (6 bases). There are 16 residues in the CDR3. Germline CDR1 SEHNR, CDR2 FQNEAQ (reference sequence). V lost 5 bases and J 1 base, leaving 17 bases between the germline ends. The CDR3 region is CASSLPGLMVQETQYF. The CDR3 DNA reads TGTGCCAGCAGCCTACCGGGACTCATGGTCCAAGAGACCCAGTACTTC.